Listed below are T cell receptor beta chains from one sample, sequenced in a study of cytomegalovirus exposure and HLA in healthy donors. Only in-frame clones appear in the TCRdb table, and some are missing; sequencing was by immunoSEQ multiplex PCR. Among about 180,000 clones listed, about 82% were seen once. Sequencing used PBMCs. Source of these receptors: a woman in her twenties or thirties in good health and CMV-seronegative. CDR3s include the opening cysteine and the closing phenylalanine or tryptophan. D genes are given only for firm matches. The listing skips clone size in some rows; elsewhere it reads once, few, many or a size class.

>TRBD1|-|TRBJ2-1|TRBV6-1
CASSEAQGQGSGDEQFF
TGTGCCAGCAGTGAAGCGCAGGGACAGGGGTCCGGGGATGAGCAGTTCTTC
>-|-|TRBJ1-1|TRBV7-3
CASSRLGGSEAFF
TGTGCCAGCAGCAGGCTTGGGGGCTCTGAAGCTTTCTTT
>TRBD2|-|TRBJ2-3|TRBV19
CASTIGLAGVSGTQYF
TGTGCCAGTACTATCGGACTAGCGGGGGTTTCTGGTACGCAGTATTTT
>TRBD1|few|TRBJ1-4|TRBV27
CASTGQGAGEKLFF
TGTGCCAGCACCGGACAGGGGGCGGGTGAAAAACTGTTTTTT
>TRBD1|-|TRBJ2-5|TRBV5-1
CASSPGTGETQYF
TGCGCCAGCAGCCCGGGGACAGGGGAGACCCAGTACTTC
>TRBD2|-|TRBJ2-7|TRBV29-1
CSVERGGREQYF
TGCAGCGTTGAGCGGGGGGGCCGCGAGCAGTACTTC
>-|few|TRBJ2-2|TRBV4-3
CASSSRVLGAFANTGELFF
TGCGCCAGCAGCTCACGGGTCCTAGGGGCTTTCGCGAACACCGGGGAGCTGTTTTTT
>TRBD1|-|TRBJ2-7|TRBV30
CAWSVTGRGFEQYF
TGTGCCTGGAGTGTAACGGGCAGGGGGTTCGAGCAGTACTTC
>-|once|TRBJ2-7|TRBV27
CASSLRGRGRLGEQYF
TGTGCCAGCAGTTTGAGGGGCAGGGGACGTCTAGGGGAGCAGTACTTC
>-|-|TRBJ1-2|TRBV19
CASSPANYGYTF
TGTGCCAGTAGTCCGGCTAACTATGGCTACACCTTC
>-|once|TRBJ2-1|TRBV6-1
CASSEWAAYNEQFF
TGTGCCAGCAGTGAATGGGCAGCCTACAATGAGCAGTTCTTC
>TRBD1|-|TRBJ2-7|TRBV25-1
CASRDTGTDLREQYF
TGTGCCAGCAGGGACACCGGGACAGACCTACGAGAGCAGTACTTC
>-|-|TRBJ2-1|TRBV9
CASSVAGVVNNEQFF
TGTGCCAGCAGCGTAGCAGGGGTGGTTAACAATGAGCAGTTCTTC
>TRBD2|-|TRBJ2-5|TRBV4-1
CASSQVPGTSGGAAETQYF
TGCGCCAGCAGCCAAGTTCCGGGGACTAGCGGGGGGGCAGCAGAGACCCAGTACTTC
>TRBD1|-|TRBJ2-3|TRBV2
CASSEEQGGDTQYF
TGTGCCAGCAGTGAAGAACAGGGGGGAGATACGCAGTATTTT
>TRBD1|-|TRBJ1-1|TRBV18
CASSPPGQQNTEAFF
TGTGCCAGCTCACCACCGGGACAGCAAAACACTGAAGCTTTCTTT
>TRBD2|-|TRBJ2-3|TRBV19
CASRTGGGVTDTQYF
TGTGCCAGTAGGACCGGCGGGGGGGTAACAGATACGCAGTATTTT
>-|-|TRBJ2-3|TRBV7-9
CASSLLGAGGTDTQYF
TGTGCCAGCAGCTTATTAGGGGCCGGGGGTACAGATACGCAGTATTTT
>TRBD1|-|TRBJ2-7|TRBV4-2
CASSLGTGGAEQYF
TGTGCCAGCAGCCTCGGGACAGGGGGCGCGGAGCAGTACTTC
>-|-|TRBJ2-6|TRBV30
CAWTSAPGANVLTF
TGTGCCTGGACCTCAGCGCCTGGGGCCAACGTCCTGACTTTC
>-|few|TRBJ1-1|TRBV6-1
CASSEAGTGSTEAFF
TGTGCCAGCAGTGAAGCGGGAACAGGGTCCACTGAAGCTTTCTTT
>TRBD1|-|TRBJ1-6|TRBV5-1
CASSLDGQGVSPLHF
TGCGCCAGCAGCTTGGACGGACAGGGGGTTTCACCCCTCCACTTT
>TRBD2|-|TRBJ2-1|TRBV5-4
CASSSGLAGPGDEQFF
TGTGCCAGCAGCTCCGGACTAGCGGGGCCCGGGGATGAGCAGTTCTTC
>TRBD2|-|TRBJ2-3|TRBV10-1
CASSEGLAGGSSTDTQYF
TGCGCCAGCAGTGAGGGGCTAGCGGGGGGGTCTAGCACAGATACGCAGTATTTT
>TRBD2|-|TRBJ2-7|TRBV15
CATSRDIGGGTSYEQYF
TGTGCCACCAGCAGAGATATCGGCGGGGGGACATCCTACGAGCAGTACTTC
>-|few|TRBJ2-2|TRBV6-1
CASEDGGNTGELFF
TGTGCCAGCGAGGACGGAGGGAACACCGGGGAGCTGTTTTTT
>-|-|TRBJ2-7|TRBV30
CAWSVQISSYEQYF
TGTGCCTGGAGTGTACAAATAAGCTCCTACGAGCAGTACTTC
>TRBD1|-|TRBJ2-5|TRBV15
CATSGFMDRKRETQYF
TGTGCCACCAGCGGTTTCATGGACAGGAAAAGAGAGACCCAGTACTTC
>TRBD1|-|TRBJ2-3|TRBV29-1
CSQGTGGTDTQYF
TGCAGCCAAGGGACAGGGGGGACAGATACGCAGTATTTT
>TRBD1|once|TRBJ1-2|TRBV2
CASSPDRAKGYTF
TGTGCCAGCAGCCCCGACAGGGCGAAAGGCTACACCTTC
>TRBD1|-|TRBJ1-1|TRBV19
CASSIDRGMNTEAFF
TGTGCCAGTAGTATTGACAGGGGGATGAACACTGAAGCTTTCTTT
>-|-|TRBJ1-2|TRBV7-9
CASGYLGGNYGYTF
TGTGCCAGCGGATATCTGGGGGGGAACTATGGCTACACCTTC
>-|-|TRBJ1-3|TRBV5-6
CASSFQGQRKNTIYF
TGTGCCAGCAGCTTCCAGGGGCAGAGGAAGAACACCATATATTTT
>-|-|TRBJ1-1|TRBV6-1
CASTPSRTRSTEAFF
TGTGCCAGCACCCCTTCAAGAACTCGGAGCACTGAAGCTTTCTTT
>-|-|TRBJ2-5|TRBV11-2
CASNLGVQETQYF
TGTGCCAGCAACCTAGGGGTACAAGAGACCCAGTACTTC
>-|-|TRBJ2-1|TRBV25-1
CASAAGGEYNEQFF
TGTGCCAGCGCCGCCGGAGGGGAATACAATGAGCAGTTCTTC
>TRBD1|few|TRBJ1-1|TRBV10-1
CASTSDREKPEAFF
TGCGCCAGCACATCGGACAGGGAAAAGCCTGAAGCTTTCTTT
>TRBD1|-|TRBJ1-1|TRBV4-1
CASSRYTGGGGRLTEAFF
TGCGCCAGCAGCCGATACACAGGGGGCGGCGGCCGGCTCACTGAAGCTTTCTTT
>-|-|TRBJ2-3|TRBV4-1
CASSQESNTQYF
TGCGCCAGCAGCCAAGAGTCAAATACGCAGTATTTT
>TRBD2|-|TRBJ2-1|TRBV30
CACLPGLANEQFF
TGTGCCTGCCTACCGGGACTAGCGAATGAGCAGTTCTTC
>-|-|TRBJ2-5|TRBV14
CASSPQGNQETQYF
TGTGCCAGCAGCCCTCAGGGGAATCAAGAGACCCAGTACTTC
>-|-|TRBJ1-1|TRBV12-5
CASLSAGGGTEAFF
TGTGCTAGTCTTTCGGCCGGGGGAGGTACTGAAGCTTTCTTT
>TRBD1|-|TRBJ1-4|TRBV29-1
CSAHQGGNEKLFF
TGCAGTGCCCACCAGGGGGGAAATGAAAAACTGTTTTTT
>TRBD1|-|TRBJ1-6|TRBV29-1
CSVQTGESSPLHF
TGCAGCGTCCAGACAGGGGAGAGTTCACCCCTCCACTTT
>TRBD2|-|TRBJ2-5|TRBV19
CASSIAGGRETQYF
TGTGCCAGTAGTATCGCGGGGGGGCGGGAGACCCAGTACTTC
>TRBD1|-|TRBJ1-2|TRBV7-9
CASSLRDREDLYGYTF
TGTGCCAGCAGCTTACGGGACAGGGAGGACCTCTATGGCTACACCTTC
>TRBD2|-|TRBJ2-3|TRBV7-7
CASSPGLAGVTDTQYF
TGTGCCAGCAGCCCCGGACTAGCGGGGGTGACAGATACGCAGTATTTT
>TRBD2|-|TRBJ2-6|TRBV7-2
CASSPLTSPGSGANVLTF
TGTGCCAGCAGCCCACTGACTAGCCCCGGGTCTGGGGCCAACGTCCTGACTTTC
>-|few|TRBJ2-7|TRBV9
CASSDTFRSYEQYF
TGTGCCAGCAGTGACACGTTCCGGTCCTACGAGCAGTACTTC
>TRBD1|-|TRBJ2-7|TRBV5-1
CASGRQGQNEQYF
TGCGCCAGCGGAAGACAGGGGCAAAACGAGCAGTACTTC